These 32 T cell receptor beta chains were all obtained from the same sample, sequenced in a study of T cells after yellow fever vaccination. TCRdb used MiXCR to reprocess the 5' RACE reads, holding one entry per CDR3 protein. The sample comprises hundreds of thousands of distinct CDR3 sequences, approximately 13% of which are singletons, and over 13% rests with the top ten. Sequences were derived from PBMCs, sampled on the day of the yellow fever booster vaccination. The receptor source for this set is a man aged 30 to 45 who received the YFV17D yellow fever vaccine.

This clonotype was counted ten times or more. V gene TRBV25-1 combines with J gene TRBJ2-7; possibly TRBD1 or TRBD2 for D (6 bases each). The CDR3 is 12 amino acids. The germline gives CDR1 MGHDK, CDR2 SYGVNS. The germline V and J ends were trimmed by 6 bases and 9 bases, with 15 bases remaining between them. CDR3 sequence (DNA): TGTGCCAGCAGGGGGGGCCAGGGGTGGCAGTACTTC. Protein product: CASRGGQGWQYF.

A few counts support this clonotype. The chain couples TRBV9 to TRBJ2-1; 11 nucleotides line up with TRBD2. The J segment lost 8 bases and the V segment lost 2 bases, leaving 9 bases of the junction unmatched. Germline CDR1 is SGDLS and CDR2 is YYNGEE. The CDR3 consists of 16 residues. CDR3 DNA sequence: TGTGCCAGCAGCGTCCATACTAGCGGGAGAGCCGATGAGCAGTTCTTC. Its protein is CASSVHTSGRADEQFF.

There are many counts of this clonotype. V is TRBV7-2 and J is TRBJ2-7, with D unresolved. Germline CDR1 is SGHTA and CDR2 is FQGNSA. This CDR3 is 13 amino acids long. V was clipped by 1 base and J by 9 bases, with 13 bases between them. CDR3 sequence reads: CASSLGLQTRQYF. CDR3 DNA: TGTGCCAGCAGCTTAGGTCTGCAGACGCGGCAGTACTTC.

This clonotype was observed a handful of times. This chain connects TRBV4-3 to TRBJ1-5; D is undetermined. The CDR3 contains 15 residues. Germline CDR1 reads LGHNA; CDR2 reads YSLEER. Between the trimmed V and J ends, which lost 0 bases and 0 bases, there was a span of 6 bases. CDR3: CASSQDTLSNQPQHF. CDR3 nucleotide sequence: TGCGCCAGCAGCCAAGATACCCTTAGCAATCAGCCCCAGCATTTT.

The chain employs TRBV6-2 or TRBV6-3 and TRBJ2-1; D gene uncertain. Looked up from germline, CDR1 is MNHEY and CDR2 is SVGEGT. CDR3 length equals 14 residues. The V end was cut by 1 base, the J end by 3 bases, with 7 bases between. The CDR3: CASSYYRDYNEQFF. The CDR3 nucleotides read TGTGCCAGCAGTTACTACAGAGACTACAATGAGCAGTTCTTC.

Comments on this clonotype: Its ends do not fully match the called genes, so a read error is possible. V usage is TRBV7-6 and J usage is TRBJ2-2; a possible D gene is TRBD1 (7 bases). The germline V gene has CDR1 SGHVS and CDR2 FNYEAQ. CDR3 size: 16 residues. CDR3 protein: CASSRGGTENTWELFF. The CDR3, as DNA: TGTGCCAGCAGCCGAGGAGGGACAGAGAACACCTGGGAGCTGTTTTTT.

This clonotype was seen only a few times. The chain combines TRBV20-1 with TRBJ2-2; 10 positions agree with TRBD2. After removal of 8 bases from V and 6 bases from J, the junction contained 3 bases not matched to a gene. CDR1 is DFQATT and CDR2 is SNEGSKA in the germline V gene (reference sequence). There are 12 residues in the CDR3. CDR3 sequence: CSSGRGSGELFF. CDR3 DNA sequence: TGCAGTAGCGGGAGGGGGTCCGGGGAGCTGTTTTTT.

This clonotype has a count of ten or more. One end of the junction fails to match germline, which may point to a read error. The chain joins TRBV4-3 to TRBJ2-3, with 11 positions matching TRBD2. CDR1 LGHNA and CDR2 YSLEER come from the germline V gene. The CDR3 spans 17 residues. CDR3 region: CASSLTSGRGSRDTQYF. CDR3 coding DNA: TGCGCCAGCAGCCTTACTAGCGGGAGAGGGAGCAGAGATACGCAGTATTTT.

The chain joins TRBV7-2 to TRBJ2-2; D gene uncertain. The CDR3 totals 15 residues. The ends were cut back, 1 base at V and 10 bases at J, with 16 bases in the middle. CDR1 and CDR2 (germline): SGHTA, FQGNSA. The CDR3 protein is CASSLDPFQDPELFF. The CDR3 DNA reads TGTGCCAGCAGCTTAGACCCATTCCAGGACCCGGAGCTGTTTTTT.

This clonotype was seen a few times. This rearrangement joins TRBV20-1 to TRBJ2-7, with D maybe TRBD2 (5 bases). Trimming cost V 0 bases and J 4 bases, with 16 bases left between them. In germline, CDR1 is DFQATT, CDR2 SNEGSKA (reference sequence). The CDR3 covers 15 residues. CDR3 sequence (DNA): TGCAGTGCTAGAGATCGAACCACCTCGGGATACGAGCAGTACTTC. As protein: CSARDRTTSGYEQYF.

Only a few counts were recorded for this clonotype. The chain has TRBV3-1 and TRBJ2-5; D gene unclear. CDR1 LGHDT and CDR2 YNNKEL come from the germline V gene (reference sequence). The CDR3 contains 14 residues. V was pared by 4 bases and J by 4 bases, with 13 bases between. CDR3 coding DNA: TGTGCCAGCAGCCTCGGGCTTAGCAGAGAGACCCAGTACTTC. Translated: CASSLGLSRETQYF.

A few counts support this clonotype. The CDR3 protein is CASSWSREGITYEQYF. As DNA, the CDR3 is TGTGCCAGCAGTTGGTCGCGGGAGGGCATAACCTACGAGCAGTACTTC. The J gene is TRBJ2-7, the V gene TRBV28, with 9 bases aligning to TRBD2. The V segment lost 4 bases and the J segment 2 bases; nucleotides outside the gene matches: 9. The CDR3 length is 16 residues. Germline V gene data show CDR1 as MDHEN and CDR2 as SYDVKM.

This clonotype has just a few counts. The chain couples TRBV7-9 to TRBJ2-7; D is unresolved. V dropped 8 bases and J dropped 3 bases, with 8 bases sitting between them. The CDR3 is made up of 11 amino acids. Germline CDR1 reads SEHNR; CDR2 reads FQNEAQ (reference sequence). CDR3: CASSKDYEQYF. The CDR3 nucleotides read TGTGCCAGCTCCAAAGACTACGAGCAGTACTTC.

V is TRBV12-3 or TRBV12-4 and J is TRBJ1-5; no definite D call. The CDR3 runs to 13 residues. V lost 7 bases and J lost 8, with 15 bases in between. This CDR3 is CASMSFEDEPQHF. CDR3 sequence (DNA): TGTGCCAGCATGAGTTTTGAGGATGAGCCCCAGCATTTT.

This clonotype has just a few counts. This sequence joins TRBV20-1 and TRBJ2-7, with 12 bases fitting TRBD2. V trimming: 3 bases; J trimming: 1 base; junction bases outside the gene matches: 4. CDR3 length equals 15 residues. CDR1 is DFQATT and CDR2 is SNEGSKA in the germline V gene (reference sequence). The CDR3 loop is CSASLTSGSSYEQYF. The CDR3 coding sequence is TGCAGTGCTAGCTTGACTAGCGGGAGTTCCTACGAGCAGTACTTC.

The J gene is TRBJ1-5, the V gene TRBV12-3 or TRBV12-4, with D perhaps TRBD1 (5 bases). V was trimmed by 3 bases and J by 9 bases, leaving 12 bases between them. The CDR3 has 13 residues. CDR3 sequence (DNA): TGTGCCAGCAGTTTCGCGGGGCGCGGGCCCCAGCATTTT. Protein sequence: CASSFAGRGPQHF.

This clonotype appeared a few times. V and J are TRBV11-2 and TRBJ2-2; D may be TRBD1 or TRBD2 (6 bases each). CDR3 length equals 17 residues. Deletions cut 5 bases from V and 4 bases from J, with 20 bases between. Germline V gives CDR1 SGHAT, CDR2 FQNNGV. The CDR3 reads CASSRSPKGGITGELFF. Here the CDR3 DNA reads TGTGCCAGCAGCCGGAGTCCGAAAGGGGGGATCACCGGGGAGCTGTTTTTT.

This clonotype was detected a few times. The chain has TRBV5-1 and TRBJ2-3; 10 nucleotides agree with TRBD2. Trimming removed 2 bases from V and 3 bases from J; junction bases left unmatched: 6. CDR3 length: 16 amino acids. Germline assignment: CDR1 SGHRS and CDR2 YFSETQ. CDR3 sequence: CASSLTGTSATDTQYF. As DNA, the CDR3 is TGCGCCAGCAGCTTAACCGGGACTAGCGCGACAGATACGCAGTATTTT.

The chain combines TRBV5-5 with TRBJ1-3; D call uncertain. The CDR3 sequence is 15 residues long. V lost 5 bases, J lost 3 bases, and 15 bases lay in between. CDR1 and CDR2 from the germline V gene are SGHKS and YYEKEE (reference sequence). The CDR3 bases are TGTGCCAGCAGTCTGGAGTCAGGCGATGGAAACACCATATATTTT. Its translation: CASSLESGDGNTIYF. Looking up the rest from reference TRBV5-5 and TRBJ1-3 gives the full variable domain: DAGVTQSPTHLIKTRGQQVTLRCSPISGHKSVSWYQQVLGQGPQFIFQYYEKEERGRGNFPDRFSARQFPNYSSELNVNALLLGDSALYLCASSLESGDGNTIYFGEGSWLTVV.

A few counts support this clonotype. This chain uses TRBV20-1 with TRBJ2-7, with D tentatively TRBD1 (5 bases). In germline, CDR1 is DFQATT, CDR2 SNEGSKA (reference sequence). CDR3 size: 11 residues. V lost 2 bases and J lost 5, with 7 bases in between. As DNA, the CDR3 is TGCAGTGCTAGAAAGGGGAACGAGCAGTACTTC. It yields the protein CSARKGNEQYF.

V and J are TRBV5-1 and TRBJ2-3; tentative D call: TRBD1 (6 bases). V was clipped by 5 bases and J by 3 bases, with 19 bases between them. The CDR3 runs to 16 residues. Germline V gene data show CDR1 as SGHRS and CDR2 as YFSETQ. The CDR3 here is CASSFGQSDRTDTQYF. DNA of the CDR3: TGCGCCAGCAGTTTTGGACAGAGCGACCGTACAGATACGCAGTATTTT. The full variable domain, rest sourced from reference TRBV5-1 and TRBJ2-3, is KAGVTQTPRYLIKTRGQQVTLSCSPISGHRSVSWYQQTPGQGLQFLFEYFSETQRNKGNFPGRFSGRQFSNSRSEMNVSTLELGDSALYLCASSFGQSDRTDTQYFGPGTRLTVL.

This chain links TRBV5-1 with TRBJ2-3, with D tentatively TRBD1 or TRBD2 (6 bases each). This CDR3 has 16 amino acids. The V end was cut by 0 bases, the J end by 4 bases, with 15 bases between. CDR1 and CDR2 (germline): SGHRS, YFSETQ. The CDR3 region is CASSLEPVGGPDTQYF. Written as DNA, the CDR3 is TGCGCCAGCAGCTTGGAACCCGTGGGGGGCCCAGATACGCAGTATTTT.

This clonotype was counted ten times or more. The genes are TRBV15 and TRBJ1-5; 7 positions agree with TRBD1. The CDR3 has 15 residues. Germline V gene lookup returns CDR1 LNHNV and CDR2 YYDKDF (reference sequence). Losses at the gene ends were 1 base for V and 2 bases for J; bases not matched to a gene: 2. The CDR3 reads CATSRGGTGNQPQHF. For the CDR3, the DNA is TGTGCCACCAGCAGAGGAGGGACAGGCAATCAGCCCCAGCATTTT.

This clonotype was picked up a small number of times. The chain joins TRBV18 to TRBJ1-2; no firm D call. Looked up from germline, CDR1 is KGHSH and CDR2 is LQKENI. V dropped 0 bases and J dropped 0 bases, with 14 bases sitting between them. The CDR3 covers 17 residues. CDR3 in DNA: TGTGCCAGCTCACCACCGCCAATCCGGGAACCTAACTATGGCTACACCTTC. Protein product: CASSPPPIREPNYGYTF.

This chain connects TRBV18 to TRBJ2-7; a weak D match, TRBD1 (6 bases). The V and J ends lost 5 bases and 3 bases respectively, with 20 bases between them. The germline V gene has CDR1 KGHSH and CDR2 LQKENI. The CDR3 has 16 amino acids. The chain's CDR3 is CASSSRAPGQSYEQYF. In DNA form, the CDR3 reads TGTGCCAGCTCATCCCGGGCACCAGGACAGAGCTACGAGCAGTACTTC. Variable domain in full (rest from reference TRBV18 and TRBJ2-7): NAGVMQNPRHLVRRRGQEARLRCSPMKGHSHVYWYRQLPEEGLKFMVYLQKENIIDESGMPKERFSAEFPKEGPSILRIQQVVRGDSAAYFCASSSRAPGQSYEQYFGPGTRLTVT.

This chain links TRBV11-2 with TRBJ2-7; TRBD2 is a possible D gene (6 bases). CDR1 SGHAT and CDR2 FQNNGV come from the germline V gene. Trimming removed 5 bases at V and 2 bases at J, with 16 bases between. This CDR3 has 15 amino acids. CDR3: CASSITTSTTYEQYF. The CDR3 region has the DNA TGTGCCAGCAGCATAACGACTAGTACAACCTACGAGCAGTACTTC.

This clonotype appeared a few times. The gene calls are TRBV9 and TRBJ2-5; D is unresolved. V lost 3 bases to trimming and J lost 0 bases, with 9 bases between them. The CDR3 has 14 amino acids. Germline values: CDR1 SGDLS, CDR2 YYNGEE. CDR3 in amino acids: CASSDFSNQETQYF. The CDR3 DNA sequence: TGTGCCAGCAGCGATTTCAGTAACCAAGAGACCCAGTACTTC.

This clonotype was observed a handful of times. The V and J genes are TRBV28 and TRBJ2-2, with D unresolved. This CDR3 has 13 residues. Germline CDR1 MDHEN, CDR2 SYDVKM. Deletions cut 5 bases from V and 5 bases from J, with 9 bases between. Written as DNA, the CDR3 is TGTGCCAGCAGTCAAGCAGTTACCGGGGAGCTGTTTTTT. Translation: CASSQAVTGELFF.

The gene calls are TRBV20-1 and TRBJ1-1; no firm D call. The CDR3 has 13 residues. V lost 2 bases to trimming and J lost 2 bases, with 9 bases between them. Looked up from germline, CDR1 is DFQATT and CDR2 is SNEGSKA (reference sequence). The CDR3 DNA reads as TGCAGTGCTAGACCGGGTATTAACACTGAAGCTTTCTTT. Its protein is CSARPGINTEAFF.

With regard to this clonotype: At one end, the junction sequence differs from germline, possibly due to a read error. V and J are TRBV7-8 and TRBJ2-1; tentatively, D is TRBD2 (6 bases). The CDR3 covers 18 residues. CDR1 and CDR2 (germline): SGHVS, FQNEAQ. The CDR3, as DNA: TGTGCCAGTAGCTATCTAACCAGCTGGGGACCCGGGGGTAATGAGCAGTTCTTC. Protein: CASSYLTSWGPGGNEQFF.

This clonotype showed up just a few times. The V and J genes are TRBV20-1 and TRBJ2-3, with TRBD2 matching over 7 bases. The junction had 6 bases not matched to a gene; V was cut back by 6 bases and J by 6 bases. Germline V gives CDR1 DFQATT, CDR2 SNEGSKA (reference sequence). The CDR3 extends over 12 amino acids. CDR3 sequence (DNA): TGCAGTGCCCCGGGACTACTGGATACGCAGTATTTT. This gives the protein CSAPGLLDTQYF.

The V and J genes are TRBV9 and TRBJ2-5; 11 nucleotides match TRBD2. After removal of 0 bases from V and 4 bases from J, the junction contained 5 bases not matched to a gene. Germline lookup yields CDR1 SGDLS and CDR2 YYNGEE. The CDR3 sequence is 16 residues long. This chain's CDR3 is CASSVVGSGRGETQYF. DNA for the CDR3: TGTGCCAGCAGCGTAGTTGGTAGCGGGAGGGGAGAGACCCAGTACTTC.